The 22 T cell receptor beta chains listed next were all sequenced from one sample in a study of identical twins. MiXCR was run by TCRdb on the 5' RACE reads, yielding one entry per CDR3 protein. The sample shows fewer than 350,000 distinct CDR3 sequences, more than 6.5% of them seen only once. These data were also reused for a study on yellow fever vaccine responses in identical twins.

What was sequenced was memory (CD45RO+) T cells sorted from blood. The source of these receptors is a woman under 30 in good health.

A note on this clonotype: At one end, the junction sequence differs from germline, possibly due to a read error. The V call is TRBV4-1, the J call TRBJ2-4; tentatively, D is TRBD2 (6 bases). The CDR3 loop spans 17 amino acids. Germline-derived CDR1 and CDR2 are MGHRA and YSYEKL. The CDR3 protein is CVSSQAGNRGGKNIQYF. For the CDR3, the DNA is TGCGTCAGCAGCCAGGCGGGGAACCGGGGAGGCAAAAACATTCAGTACTTC.

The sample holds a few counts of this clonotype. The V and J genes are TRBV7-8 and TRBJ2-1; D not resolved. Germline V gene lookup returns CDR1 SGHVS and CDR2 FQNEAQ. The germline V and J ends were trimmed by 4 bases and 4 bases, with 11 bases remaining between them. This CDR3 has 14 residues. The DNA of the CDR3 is TGTGCCAGCAGCTCGAGCCCGGTATACAATGAGCAGTTCTTC. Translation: CASSSSPVYNEQFF.

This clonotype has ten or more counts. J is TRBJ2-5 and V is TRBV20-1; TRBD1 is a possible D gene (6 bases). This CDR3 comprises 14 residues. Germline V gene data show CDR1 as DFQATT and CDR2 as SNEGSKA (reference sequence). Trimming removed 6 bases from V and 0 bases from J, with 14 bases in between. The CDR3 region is CSADDGTYQETQYF. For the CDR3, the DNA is TGCAGTGCCGACGACGGGACATACCAAGAGACCCAGTACTTC.

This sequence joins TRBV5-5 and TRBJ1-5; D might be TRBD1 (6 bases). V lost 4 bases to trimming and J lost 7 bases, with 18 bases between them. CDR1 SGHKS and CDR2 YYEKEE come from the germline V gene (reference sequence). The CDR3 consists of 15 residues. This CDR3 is CASSLDRRLGQPQHF. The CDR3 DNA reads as TGTGCCAGCAGCCTAGACAGGAGGCTGGGACAGCCCCAGCATTTT.

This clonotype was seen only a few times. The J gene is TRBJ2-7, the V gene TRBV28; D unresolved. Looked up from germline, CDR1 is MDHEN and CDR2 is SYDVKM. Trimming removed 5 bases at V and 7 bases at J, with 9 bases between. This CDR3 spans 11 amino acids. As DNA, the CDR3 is TGTGCCAGCAGTGCAAGTAGGGAGCAGTACGTC. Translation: CASSASREQYV.

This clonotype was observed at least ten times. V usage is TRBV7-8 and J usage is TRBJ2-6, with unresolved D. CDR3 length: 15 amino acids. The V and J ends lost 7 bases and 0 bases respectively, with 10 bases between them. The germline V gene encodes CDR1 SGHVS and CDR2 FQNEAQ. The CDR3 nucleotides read TGTGCCAGCACAATTGGAAACTCTGGGGCCAACGTCCTGACTTTC. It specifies CASTIGNSGANVLTF.

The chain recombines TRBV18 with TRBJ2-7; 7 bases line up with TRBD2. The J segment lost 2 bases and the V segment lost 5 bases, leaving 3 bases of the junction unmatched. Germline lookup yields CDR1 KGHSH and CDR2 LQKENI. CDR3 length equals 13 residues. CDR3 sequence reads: CASSGGSPYEQYV. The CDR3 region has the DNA TGTGCCAGCTCAGGCGGGAGCCCCTACGAGCAGTACGTC.

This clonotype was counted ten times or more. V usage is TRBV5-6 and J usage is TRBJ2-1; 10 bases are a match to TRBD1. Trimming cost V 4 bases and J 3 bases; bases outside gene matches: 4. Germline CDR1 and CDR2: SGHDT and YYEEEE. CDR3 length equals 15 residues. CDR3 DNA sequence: TGTGCCAGCAGCATGACAGGGGGCTACTACAATGAGCAGTTCTTC. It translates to CASSMTGGYYNEQFF.

The CDR3 DNA reads as TGCGCCAGCAGCTCCGGATCTGGGGGGGCCAACGTCCTGACTTTC. Protein sequence: CASSSGSGGANVLTF. The chain recombines TRBV5-1 with TRBJ2-6; no clear D gene. CDR1 is SGHRS and CDR2 is YFSETQ in the germline V gene. There are 15 residues in the CDR3. Trimming removed 3 bases from V and 4 bases from J, with 11 bases in between.

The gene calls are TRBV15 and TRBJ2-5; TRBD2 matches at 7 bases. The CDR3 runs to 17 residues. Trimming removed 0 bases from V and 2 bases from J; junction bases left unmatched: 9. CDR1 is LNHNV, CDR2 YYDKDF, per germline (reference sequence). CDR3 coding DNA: TGTGCCACCAGCAGAGACGCGGCGGCGGGGGAACAAGAGACCCAGTACTTC. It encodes CATSRDAAAGEQETQYF.

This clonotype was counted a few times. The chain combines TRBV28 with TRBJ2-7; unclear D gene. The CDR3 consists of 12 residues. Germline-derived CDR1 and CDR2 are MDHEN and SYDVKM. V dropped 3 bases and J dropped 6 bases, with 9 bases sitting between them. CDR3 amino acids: CASSFGGSEQYV. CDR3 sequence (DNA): TGTGCCAGCAGTTTCGGTGGATCCGAGCAGTACGTC.

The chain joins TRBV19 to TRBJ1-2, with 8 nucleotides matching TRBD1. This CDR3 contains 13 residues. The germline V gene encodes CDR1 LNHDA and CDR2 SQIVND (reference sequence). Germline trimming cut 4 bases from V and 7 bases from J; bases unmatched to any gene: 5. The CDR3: CASSRGTGGGYTF. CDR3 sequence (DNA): TGTGCCAGTAGTAGAGGGACAGGCGGTGGCTACACCTTC. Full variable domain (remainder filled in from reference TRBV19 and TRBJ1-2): DGGITQSPKYLFRKEGQNVTLSCEQNLNHDAMYWYRQDPGQGLRLIYYSQIVNDFQKGDIAEGYSVSREKKESFPLTVTSAQKNPTAFYLCASSRGTGGGYTFGSGTRLTVV.

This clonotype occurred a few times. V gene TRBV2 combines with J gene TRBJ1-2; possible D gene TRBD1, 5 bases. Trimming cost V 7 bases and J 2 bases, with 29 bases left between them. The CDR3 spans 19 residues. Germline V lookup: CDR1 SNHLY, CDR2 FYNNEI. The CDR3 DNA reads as TGTGCCAGCATACCTAAACAGGCGAGCCGACCGAGTAAAAACTATGGCTACACCTTC. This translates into CASIPKQASRPSKNYGYTF.

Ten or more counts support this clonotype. DNA for the CDR3: TGTGCCAGCAGCCAAGATTGGGCAGAGAATCAGCCCCAGCATTTT. This gives the protein CASSQDWAENQPQHF. The chain has TRBV3-1 and TRBJ1-5; no firm D call. The V gene's germline CDR1 is LGHDT and CDR2 YNNKEL (reference sequence). V lost 0 bases to trimming and J lost 4 bases, with 10 bases between them. CDR3 length equals 15 residues.

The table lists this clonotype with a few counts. In DNA, the CDR3 is TGTGCCAGCTCCCCTGCTTTCAGGGACGAGCAGTACGTC. Translation gives CASSPAFRDEQYV. The chain joins TRBV18 to TRBJ2-7; perhaps TRBD1 as D (5 bases). Deletions cut 6 bases from V and 5 bases from J, with 14 bases between. The CDR3 has 13 residues. Per the germline V gene, CDR1 is KGHSH and CDR2 is LQKENI.

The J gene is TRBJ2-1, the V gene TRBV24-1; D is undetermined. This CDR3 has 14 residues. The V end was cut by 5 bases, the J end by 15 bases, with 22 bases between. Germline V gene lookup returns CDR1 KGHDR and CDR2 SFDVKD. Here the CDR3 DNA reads TGTGCCACCAGTGCCATGGGTCTTGCGGCAACTCGGTTCTTC. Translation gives CATSAMGLAATRFF.

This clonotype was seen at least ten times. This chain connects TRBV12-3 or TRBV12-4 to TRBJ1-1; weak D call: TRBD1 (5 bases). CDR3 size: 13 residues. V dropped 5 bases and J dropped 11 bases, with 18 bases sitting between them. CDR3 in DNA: TGTGCCAGCAGTCTCGGGACCGCACCGAGGGCTTTCTTT. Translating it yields CASSLGTAPRAFF.

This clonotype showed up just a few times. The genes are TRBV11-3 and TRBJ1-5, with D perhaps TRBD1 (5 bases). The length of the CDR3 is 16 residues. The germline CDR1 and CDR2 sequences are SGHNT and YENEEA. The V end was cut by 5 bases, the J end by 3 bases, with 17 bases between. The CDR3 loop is CASSHWDCQANQPQHF. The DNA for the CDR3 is TGTGCCAGCAGCCATTGGGACTGTCAGGCCAATCAGCCCCAGCATTTT.

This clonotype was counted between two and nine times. The CDR3 DNA sequence: TGTGCCACCAGTGATCACAAGCGGAACACAGATACGCAGTATTTT. Protein: CATSDHKRNTDTQYF. This chain connects TRBV24-1 to TRBJ2-3; TRBD2 might be the D (5 bases). This CDR3 is 15 amino acids long. Between the trimmed V and J ends, which lost 3 bases and 2 bases, there was a span of 11 bases. Germline CDR1 KGHDR, CDR2 SFDVKD.

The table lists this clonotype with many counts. CDR3 residues: CASARGPSNQPQHF. CDR3 nucleotide sequence: TGCGCCAGCGCCAGGGGGCCGAGCAATCAGCCCCAGCATTTT. J is TRBJ1-5 and V is TRBV5-1, with 8 bases fitting TRBD1. Per germline, CDR1 SGHRS and CDR2 YFSETQ. The CDR3 totals 14 residues. V shed 7 bases, J shed 1 base, and the junction held 4 bases outside the gene matches.

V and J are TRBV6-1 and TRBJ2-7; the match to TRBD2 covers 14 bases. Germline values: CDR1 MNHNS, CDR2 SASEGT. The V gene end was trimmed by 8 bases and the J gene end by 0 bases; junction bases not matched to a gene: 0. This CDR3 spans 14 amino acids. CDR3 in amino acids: CASGTSGSSYEQYF. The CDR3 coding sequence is TGTGCCAGCGGGACTAGCGGGAGCTCCTACGAGCAGTACTTC.

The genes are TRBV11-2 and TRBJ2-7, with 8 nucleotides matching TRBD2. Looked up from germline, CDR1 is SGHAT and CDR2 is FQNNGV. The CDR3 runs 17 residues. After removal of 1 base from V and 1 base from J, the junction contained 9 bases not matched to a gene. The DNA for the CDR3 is TGTGCCAGCAGCTTAGGGACTAGCAGGGACTTTTCCTACGAGCAGTACGTC. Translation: CASSLGTSRDFSYEQYV.